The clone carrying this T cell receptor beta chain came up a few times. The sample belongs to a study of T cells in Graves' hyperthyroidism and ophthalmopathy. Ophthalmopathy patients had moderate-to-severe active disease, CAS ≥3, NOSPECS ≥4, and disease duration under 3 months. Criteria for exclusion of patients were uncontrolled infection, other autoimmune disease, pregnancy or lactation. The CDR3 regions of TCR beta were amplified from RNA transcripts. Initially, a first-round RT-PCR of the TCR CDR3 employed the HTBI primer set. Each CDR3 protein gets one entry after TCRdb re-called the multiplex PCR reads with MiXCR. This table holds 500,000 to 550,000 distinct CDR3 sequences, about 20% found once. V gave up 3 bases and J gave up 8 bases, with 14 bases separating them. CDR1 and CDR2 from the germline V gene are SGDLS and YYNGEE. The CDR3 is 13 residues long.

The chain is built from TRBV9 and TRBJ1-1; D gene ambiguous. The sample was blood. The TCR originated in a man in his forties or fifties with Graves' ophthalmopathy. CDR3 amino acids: CASSASGSREAFF. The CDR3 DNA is TGTGCCAGCAGCGCCTCAGGATCGAGGGAAGCTTTCTTT.